This TCR beta chain was documented in a study of T cell responses to AZD1222 COVID-19 vaccine. Whole-study results and caveats: Donors were mostly white British, more females; clonal diversity possibly underestimated.

V was pared by 4 bases and J by 7 bases, with 6 bases of the junction left unmatched. The V gene's germline CDR1 is MDHEN and CDR2 SYDVKM. This CDR3 comprises 16 residues. Remarks on this clone: Its antigen is unidentified.

The assay was immunoSEQ multiplex PCR, and TCRdb's table has in-frame clones only and misses some. In the table there are 100,000 to 150,000 clones, about 90% of which are singletons. The source of this sequence is an adult in good health. The sample in question was peripheral blood, obtained on day 0 of AZD1222 vaccination. The chain recombines TRBV28 with TRBJ2-2, with 13 bases lining up with TRBD2. Here the CDR3 DNA reads TGTGCCAGCAGTTCAGGACTAGCGGGAGATGGCGGGGAGCTGTTTTTT. Translating gives CASSSGLAGDGGELFF.